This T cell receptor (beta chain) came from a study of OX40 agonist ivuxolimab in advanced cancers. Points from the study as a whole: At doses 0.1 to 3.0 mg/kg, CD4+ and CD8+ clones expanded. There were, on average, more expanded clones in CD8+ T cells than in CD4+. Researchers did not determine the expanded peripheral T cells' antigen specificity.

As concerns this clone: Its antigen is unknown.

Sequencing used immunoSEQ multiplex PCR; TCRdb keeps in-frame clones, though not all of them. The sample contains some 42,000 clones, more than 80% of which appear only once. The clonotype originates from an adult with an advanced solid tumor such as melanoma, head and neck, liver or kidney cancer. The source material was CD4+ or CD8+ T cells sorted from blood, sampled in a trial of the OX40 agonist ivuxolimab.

The CDR3 DNA reads as TGTGCCACCAGCAGTGTCGGGGATTCACCCCTCCACTTT. It encodes CATSSVGDSPLHF. The chain recombines TRBV15 with TRBJ1-6; D is uncertain. The V end was cut by 3 bases, the J end by 8 bases, with 8 bases between. CDR3 length: 13 residues. Germline loops: CDR1 LNHNV, CDR2 YYDKDF (reference sequence).